This T cell receptor beta chain was identified in a study of blood T cell repertoires in COVID-19. Recruitment covered about two dozen US areas and drew participants whose ages spanned roughly 18 to 90 years. Only in-frame clones appear in the TCRdb table, and some are missing; sequencing was by immunoSEQ multiplex PCR. The sample shows about 380,000 clones, more than 75% of them seen only once. Per the germline V gene, CDR1 is LNHDA and CDR2 is SQIVND (reference sequence). This CDR3 is 14 amino acids long. V lost 5 bases and J lost 2, with 10 bases in between. The origin of this receptor is a man aged 25 to 40 who had recovered from COVID-19. Material for sequencing was PBMCs or T cells enriched from blood (not recorded which). The gene calls are TRBV19 and TRBJ2-1; TRBD1 is a possible D gene (6 bases). CDR3 protein: CASSFGTPYNEQFF. The CDR3 DNA is TGTGCCAGTAGTTTCGGGACACCCTACAATGAGCAGTTCTTC.